The 9 T cell receptor beta chains reported below all come from one sample, sequenced in a study of cytomegalovirus exposure and HLA in healthy donors (dated by TCRdb to the late 2010s). The protocol used for the library was the immunoSEQ multiplex PCR assay. For the multiplex PCR, a mixture combining 60 forward primers for TCR Vbeta segments and 13 reverse primers for TCR Jbeta segments was used. TCRdb's version of the immuneACCESS table is confined to in-frame rearrangements and falls short of the full clone set. An unresolved V gene accounts for under half of the shortfall where checked; the remainder is of unknown origin. This sample lists some 120,000 clones; less than 80% were detected once. The ten largest clones take up 9.5% of the sample. Material: PBMCs. These receptors were obtained from a woman aged 35 to 49 in good health and CMV-seropositive.

The chain recombines TRBV28 with TRBJ2-1, with 8 bases lining up with TRBD1. This CDR3 comprises 15 residues. The V and J ends lost 5 bases and 5 bases, in that order; junction bases with no gene match: 8. The germline CDR1 and CDR2 sequences are MDHEN and SYDVKM. The CDR3 protein is CASSHRPGQDNEQFF. CDR3 DNA: TGTGCCAGCAGTCACCGGCCGGGACAGGACAATGAGCAGTTCTTC.

The V and J genes are TRBV27 and TRBJ1-1, with D perhaps matching TRBD1 (6 bases). Trimming stripped 6 bases from V and 8 bases from J, with 16 bases between. Germline CDR1 reads MNHEY; CDR2 reads SMNVEV (reference sequence). This CDR3 is 13 amino acids long. The CDR3 here is CASRPDRRGEAFF. The CDR3 bases are TGTGCCAGCAGACCGGACAGACGGGGCGAAGCTTTCTTT.

This clone was counted a few times. V usage is TRBV25-1 and J usage is TRBJ1-3, with D unresolved. The germline V and J ends were trimmed by 6 bases and 7 bases, with 13 bases remaining between them. The CDR3 runs to 13 residues. Germline V gives CDR1 MGHDK, CDR2 SYGVNS. CDR3 nucleotide sequence: TGTGCCAGCAGCCTTGATTATGCGAACACCATATATTTT. Its protein is CASSLDYANTIYF.

The chain couples TRBV15 to TRBJ2-7, with D perhaps TRBD2 (8 bases). Germline V gene data show CDR1 as LNHNV and CDR2 as YYDKDF (reference sequence). V lost 6 bases to trimming and J lost 6 bases, with 24 bases between them. The CDR3 covers 16 residues. The CDR3 region is CATSQGVAGYPREQYF. DNA for the CDR3: TGTGCCACCAGTCAGGGGGTAGCGGGATACCCTCGCGAGCAGTACTTC. The full variable domain, with the rest looked up from reference TRBV15 and TRBJ2-7, is DAMVIQNPRYQVTQFGKPVTLSCSQTLNHNVMYWYQQKSSQAPKLLFHYYDKDFNNEADTPDNFQSRRPNTSFCFLDIRSPGLGDTAMYLCATSQGVAGYPREQYFGPGTRLTVT.

This clone was picked up a small number of times. CDR3: CASSELGTGGGYTF. The CDR3 DNA sequence: TGTGCCAGCAGTGAATTGGGAACAGGGGGTGGCTACACCTTC. This sequence joins TRBV6-1 and TRBJ1-2; 8 nucleotides agree with TRBD1. V dropped 2 bases and J dropped 7; count of bases not matched to a gene: 6. This CDR3 has 14 amino acids. Per germline, CDR1 MNHNS and CDR2 SASEGT.

The chain employs TRBV18 and TRBJ1-4; D gene ambiguous. This CDR3 is built from 14 residues. V dropped 0 bases and J dropped 5 bases, with 7 bases sitting between them. Per the germline V gene, CDR1 is KGHSH and CDR2 is LQKENI. CDR3 region: CASSPPLRNEKLFF. The DNA of the CDR3 is TGTGCCAGCTCACCACCGTTACGGAATGAAAAACTGTTTTTT. The variable domain in full, completed from reference TRBV18 and TRBJ1-4, reads NAGVMQNPRHLVRRRGQEARLRCSPMKGHSHVYWYRQLPEEGLKFMVYLQKENIIDESGMPKERFSAEFPKEGPSILRIQQVVRGDSAAYFCASSPPLRNEKLFFGSGTQLSVL.

The chain has TRBV7-6 and TRBJ2-3, with TRBD2 matching 9 bases. Germline V gives CDR1 SGHVS, CDR2 FNYEAQ. V gave up 5 bases and J gave up 1 base; unmatched junction bases: 4. CDR3 length: 15 amino acids. CDR3 sequence (DNA): TGTGCCAGCAGCGCGACTAGCGGACGCACAGATACGCAGTATTTT. Protein product: CASSATSGRTDTQYF. Full variable domain (rest looked up from reference TRBV7-6 and TRBJ2-3): GAGVSQSPRYKVTKRGQDVALRCDPISGHVSLYWYRQALGQGPEFLTYFNYEAQQDKSGLPNDRFSAERPEGSISTLTIQRTEQRDSAMYRCASSATSGRTDTQYFGPGTRLTVL.

The rearrangement uses TRBV6-1 and TRBJ2-7; no firm D call. CDR1 MNHNS and CDR2 SASEGT come from the germline V gene. Trimming removed 5 bases at V and 6 bases at J, with 11 bases between. This CDR3 spans 12 amino acids. The CDR3 reads CASSKLESEQYF. The DNA of the CDR3 is TGTGCCAGCAGTAAGCTCGAGAGCGAGCAGTACTTC.

This chain links TRBV27 with TRBJ2-2; D remains ambiguous. The germline V gene has CDR1 MNHEY and CDR2 SMNVEV (reference sequence). The ends were cut back, 5 bases at V and 7 bases at J, with 11 bases in the middle. CDR3 length: 13 residues. CDR3 bases: TGTGCCAGCAGTCCCAGGTTTAGCGGGGAGCTGTTTTTT. Protein sequence: CASSPRFSGELFF.